This TCR beta chain was retrieved from a study of blood T cell repertoires in COVID-19. Study overall: Samples came from the United States, Italy and Spain, spanning acute and convalescent COVID-19.

The V end lost 3 bases, the J end lost 7 bases, and 12 bases lay between the germline ends. Germline loops: CDR1 MNHEY, CDR2 SMNVEV (reference sequence). The CDR3 totals 13 residues. Under the authors' procedure: Reference gene primer amplification yielded estimated nucleated cell counts. Repertoires were generated with immunoSEQ multiplex PCR, while TCRdb's copy carries only in-frame clones and drops some. V and J calls plus clone size are reproduced from that table; the DNA served to infer D and trimming. The table lists some 150,000 clones, 80% to 85% of them singletons. Sequenced input: peripheral blood. This chain links TRBV27 with TRBJ1-2; D is perhaps TRBD1 (6 bases). This TCR was recovered from a human donor in a cohort sampled during active COVID-19. The CDR3 nucleotides read TGTGCCAGCAGTTTCGGACAGTCGGTTGGCTACACCTTC. This codes for CASSFGQSVGYTF.